A single sample gave rise to the 23 T cell receptor beta chains below, sequenced in a study of T cell repertoires in cytomegalovirus infection. In TCRdb, the reads were re-called with MiXCR into one record per CDR3 protein. The repertoire holds some 120,000 distinct CDR3 sequences, with over 30% as singletons. No antigen has been identified for these receptors. This specimen was CD8+ T cells from cultured PBMCs, taken from culture after CMV antigen stimulation. All receptors derive from a human donor in good health (CMV status not recorded). Some clones in this sample may be carry-over from other donors' samples.

This sequence joins TRBV28 and TRBJ2-1, with 9 bases that match TRBD1. V dropped 4 bases and J dropped 8; count of bases not matched to a gene: 12. Looked up from germline, CDR1 is MDHEN and CDR2 is SYDVKM. The CDR3 contains 16 residues. The CDR3 loop reads CASSWSGQGDWDEQFF. In DNA, the CDR3 is TGTGCCAGCAGTTGGTCGGGACAGGGTGATTGGGATGAGCAGTTCTTC.

The table lists this clonotype with many counts. The gene calls are TRBV7-2 and TRBJ2-7; D is perhaps TRBD1 or TRBD2 (5 bases each). This CDR3 region has 15 residues. V lost 1 base to trimming and J lost 0 bases, with 10 bases between them. Per germline, CDR1 SGHTA and CDR2 FQGNSA. The CDR3 DNA follows: TGTGCCAGCAGCTTAGATCGGGACGGCTCCTACGAGCAGTACTTC. Amino acids: CASSLDRDGSYEQYF.

The chain carries TRBV7-2 and TRBJ2-7, with 9 bases fitting TRBD2. The germline V gene encodes CDR1 SGHTA and CDR2 FQGNSA. The CDR3 loop spans 14 amino acids. V was clipped by 6 bases and J by 5 bases; unmatched bases: 8. CDR3 residues: CASSPLAGLDEQYF. The DNA for the CDR3 is TGTGCCAGCAGTCCTCTAGCGGGGTTAGACGAGCAGTACTTC.

This clonotype was seen a few times. The chain carries TRBV6-1 and TRBJ2-7; 14 bases are shared with TRBD2. V shed 5 bases, J shed 1 base, and the junction held 1 base outside the gene matches. Germline CDR1 MNHNS, CDR2 SASEGT. This CDR3 comprises 15 residues. The CDR3 protein is CASSRTSGGSYEQYF. The CDR3, as DNA: TGTGCCAGCAGTCGGACTAGCGGGGGGTCCTACGAGCAGTACTTC.

This clonotype was seen only a few times. The chain joins TRBV4-1 to TRBJ2-1; D remains ambiguous. The CDR3 length is 13 residues. Per the germline V gene, CDR1 is MGHRA and CDR2 is YSYEKL. V was clipped by 1 base and J by 10 bases, with 11 bases between them. DNA for the CDR3: TGCGCCAGCAGCCAAGGGTATATAAGAGAGCAGTTCTTC. This encodes CASSQGYIREQFF.

The CDR3 nucleotides read TGCGCCAGCAGCCACTTCGACACCGGGGAGCTGTTTTTT. Its protein is CASSHFDTGELFF. The rearrangement links TRBV4-1 to TRBJ2-2; D uncertain. Trimming pared 3 bases from V and 3 bases from J, leaving 5 bases between. The CDR3 covers 13 residues. In germline, CDR1 is MGHRA, CDR2 YSYEKL.

This clonotype was detected many times. The rearrangement links TRBV6-5 to TRBJ2-7, with 10 bases fitting TRBD1. Germline CDR1 and CDR2: MNHEY and SVGAGI. CDR3 length: 15 residues. This chain's CDR3 is CAVERSGTGVYEQYF. As DNA, the CDR3 is TGTGCGGTAGAGAGGTCTGGGACAGGGGTCTACGAGCAGTACTTC.

This clonotype was seen only a few times. The gene calls are TRBV4-1 and TRBJ2-5; D may correspond to TRBD1 or TRBD2 (7 bases each). Germline CDR1 is MGHRA and CDR2 is YSYEKL. The CDR3 extends over 15 amino acids. V dropped 1 base and J dropped 4 bases, with 13 bases sitting between them. CDR3 region: CASSQAQGGGETQYF. The CDR3 DNA follows: TGCGCCAGCAGCCAAGCCCAGGGGGGGGGAGAGACCCAGTACTTC.

The chain links TRBV19 to TRBJ1-4, with unresolved D. This CDR3 spans 17 amino acids. Germline V gives CDR1 LNHDA, CDR2 SQIVND (reference sequence). V gave up 2 bases and J gave up 7 bases, with 20 bases separating them. The CDR3 bases are TGTGCCAGTAGTATAATTAGCGCGGAGGTATCAGTTGAAAAACTGTTTTTT. As protein: CASSIISAEVSVEKLFF.

This clonotype was counted ten times or more. CDR3 bases: TGTGCCAGCACCTGGACAGCAGCCCATAGCAATCAGCCCCAGCATTTT. This sequence encodes CASTWTAAHSNQPQHF. The chain recombines TRBV6-1 with TRBJ1-5; weak D call: TRBD1 (6 bases). CDR1 and CDR2 (germline): MNHNS, SASEGT. V lost 7 bases to trimming and J lost 0 bases, with 16 bases between them. This CDR3 is built from 16 residues.

In this sample, this clonotype turned up a few times. The chain links TRBV7-9 to TRBJ1-2; D ambiguous. Germline lookup yields CDR1 SEHNR and CDR2 FQNEAQ (reference sequence). This CDR3 is built from 12 residues. V was shortened by 3 bases and J by 8 bases, with 10 bases between the two germline ends. The CDR3 spells CASSFGPLGYTF. CDR3 DNA: TGTGCCAGCAGCTTCGGCCCGTTGGGCTACACCTTC.

There are a few counts of this clonotype. The rearrangement joins TRBV27 to TRBJ1-5; TRBD1 agrees at 8 bases. The germline CDR1 and CDR2 sequences are MNHEY and SMNVEV (reference sequence). After removal of 2 bases from V and 1 base from J, the junction contained 4 bases not matched to a gene. The CDR3 has 16 residues. The CDR3 sequence is CASSLLYRGSNQPQHF. CDR3 nucleotides: TGTGCCAGCAGTTTACTCTACAGGGGGAGCAATCAGCCCCAGCATTTT.

The gene calls are TRBV4-1 and TRBJ1-1, with D perhaps matching TRBD1 (5 bases). Trimming shortened V by 2 bases and J by 1 base, and 14 bases separated the two germline ends. In germline, CDR1 is MGHRA, CDR2 YSYEKL. The CDR3 loop spans 16 amino acids. CDR3 residues: CASSQYRDAQNTEAFF. The CDR3 DNA reads as TGCGCCAGCAGCCAATATCGGGACGCTCAGAACACTGAAGCTTTCTTT.

The V gene is TRBV4-1, the J gene TRBJ1-3, with D unresolved. In germline, CDR1 is MGHRA, CDR2 YSYEKL. The CDR3 has 13 residues. Trimming took 2 bases from V and 4 from J, leaving 6 bases between them. CDR3: CASSQLPGNTIYF. The DNA of the CDR3 is TGCGCCAGCAGCCAATTGCCGGGAAACACCATATATTTT.

This clonotype was seen ten or more times. V usage is TRBV10-3 and J usage is TRBJ2-2; 9 nucleotides agree with TRBD1. The V gene's germline CDR1 is ENHRY and CDR2 SYGVKD. This CDR3 is 14 amino acids long. Trimming at V came to 3 bases and at J to 6 bases, leaving 2 bases not matched to a gene. The CDR3 nucleotides read TGTGCCATCAGTGATAGACAGGGGGCCGGGGAGCTGTTTTTT. This gives the protein CAISDRQGAGELFF.

This clonotype was seen a handful of times. V gene TRBV20-1 combines with J gene TRBJ1-5; a possible D gene is TRBD1 (5 bases). V shed 7 bases and J shed 5 bases, with 15 bases lying between them. The CDR3 runs to 13 residues. Germline lookup yields CDR1 DFQATT and CDR2 SNEGSKA (reference sequence). For the CDR3, the DNA is TGCAGTGGGGCGCCCGGGGGGGATCAGCCCCAGCATTTT. Protein product: CSGAPGGDQPQHF.

This clonotype was seen a few times. The chain has TRBV7-6 and TRBJ1-6; 7 bases align to TRBD1. The CDR3 spans 16 residues. V shed 5 bases and J 9 bases; nucleotides not matched to a gene: 13. Germline CDR1 is SGHVS and CDR2 is FNYEAQ. CDR3 bases: TGTGCCAGCAGCGCGCGTACAGGGGCGGCTGGTTCACCCCTCCACTTT. This gives the protein CASSARTGAAGSPLHF. Combining the CDR3 with reference TRBV7-6 and TRBJ1-6 gives the whole variable domain GAGVSQSPRYKVTKRGQDVALRCDPISGHVSLYWYRQALGQGPEFLTYFNYEAQQDKSGLPNDRFSAERPEGSISTLTIQRTEQRDSAMYRCASSARTGAAGSPLHFGNGTRLTVT.

The V gene is TRBV6-6, the J gene TRBJ2-7, with D maybe TRBD1 (6 bases). From germline, CDR1 is MNHNY and CDR2 SVGAGI (reference sequence). This CDR3 contains 14 residues. The V end was cut by 4 bases, the J end by 5 bases, with 15 bases between. The chain's CDR3 is CASSFRGAGDEQYF. DNA for the CDR3: TGTGCCAGCAGTTTCCGAGGGGCAGGGGACGAGCAGTACTTC.

There are a few counts of this clonotype. The chain links TRBV4-3 to TRBJ1-1; unclear D gene. Germline CDR1 is LGHNA and CDR2 is YSLEER. The CDR3 contains 16 residues. Trimming removed 1 base from V and 7 bases from J, with 19 bases in between. As DNA, the CDR3 is TGCGCCAGCAGCCAAGGCCGGGCTTGGCCTTCAATTGAAGCTTTCTTT. Encoded protein: CASSQGRAWPSIEAFF.

In its sample, this clonotype was seen many times. The chain combines TRBV7-2 with TRBJ2-7; D perhaps matches TRBD1 (6 bases). The CDR3 has 16 amino acids. The V gene lost 0 bases and the J gene lost 3 bases, with 15 bases spanning the gap. Per the germline V gene, CDR1 is SGHTA and CDR2 is FQGNSA. The CDR3 is CASSLAAFDRFYEQYF. CDR3 coding DNA: TGTGCCAGCAGCTTAGCGGCTTTCGACAGGTTCTACGAGCAGTACTTC. Full variable domain (missing parts from reference TRBV7-2 and TRBJ2-7): GAGVSQSPSNKVTEKGKDVELRCDPISGHTALYWYRQSLGQGLEFLIYFQGNSAPDKSGLPSDRFSAERTGGSVSTLTIQRTQQEDSAVYLCASSLAAFDRFYEQYFGPGTRLTVT.

This clonotype showed up just a few times. The chain combines TRBV7-8 with TRBJ2-5; 12 nucleotides line up with TRBD2. This CDR3 is built from 18 residues. V shed 1 base, J shed 0 bases, and the junction held 6 bases outside the gene matches. Germline-derived CDR1 and CDR2 are SGHVS and FQNEAQ. The CDR3 sequence is CASSLGLAGGRYQETQYF. DNA for the CDR3: TGTGCCAGCAGCTTAGGGCTAGCGGGGGGGAGATACCAAGAGACCCAGTACTTC.

There are a few counts of this clonotype. CDR3 coding DNA: TGCGCCAGCAGCCACGAGGACAGGGTCTATGGCTACACCTTC. As protein: CASSHEDRVYGYTF. The rearrangement joins TRBV4-1 to TRBJ1-2; 8 nucleotides match TRBD1. CDR3 length equals 14 residues. Trimming cost V 3 bases and J 4 bases; bases outside gene matches: 4. Germline CDR1 is MGHRA and CDR2 is YSYEKL.

This clonotype was picked up many times. The chain combines TRBV7-2 with TRBJ1-5; weak D call: TRBD1 (5 bases). This CDR3 is built from 15 residues. Germline V CDR1 and CDR2: SGHTA, FQGNSA. Trimming took off 2 bases at V and 4 bases at J, with 12 bases between the two ends. This CDR3 reads CASSLILGGNQPQHF. CDR3 nucleotide sequence: TGTGCCAGCAGCTTAATTCTTGGGGGAAATCAGCCCCAGCATTTT.